The table lists the clone carrying this T cell receptor beta chain with many counts. Antigen: not known. This record comes from a study of T-cell reconstitution after alpha-beta-depleted transplantation in children. Study-wide findings and caveats: Two months or so post-transplant, alpha-beta T cells reportedly derived from several hundred expanded graft clones. Fresh T-cell production supplied most of the T-cell counts and diversity seen one year after transplant.

The CDR3 covers 15 residues. From germline, CDR1 is SGHTA and CDR2 FQGTGA. Trimming cost V 5 bases and J 6 bases, with 17 bases left between them. This sample's TCRbeta library carried unique molecular identifier barcodes. TCRdb called the PCR reads again in MiXCR, with one record for every CDR3 protein. The table lists around 190,000 distinct CDR3 sequences, approximately 6.9% of them singletons, with less than 7% in the top ten. This rearrangement joins TRBV7-3 to TRBJ2-1, with no clear D. The sample here was PBMCs, taken before TCRalphabeta/CD19-depleted stem cell transplant. The TCR originated in a boy aged 2-15 years with acute lymphoblastic leukemia, due to receive a stem cell transplant. This CDR3 reads CASSPQPDQPNEQFF. Here the CDR3 DNA reads TGTGCCAGCAGCCCACAACCTGACCAGCCCAATGAGCAGTTCTTC.